The text below deals with one TCR beta chain. Its antigen remains undetermined. No base quality information exists; no much larger clone differs at one position. The time point tag for this specimen amounts to: about 28 days (+/-7) after the second vaccine dose. The intended sense of this specimen's treatment or condition label: meningococcal conjugate vaccine given as trial control. Vaccinee samples came from UK trials COV001 and COV002, including a single-blind randomized controlled phase 2/3 trial of AZD1222 (ChAdOx1 nCoV-19) in healthy adults. For TCRbeta chain sequencing, PBMC samples were collected from trial participants at day 0 and at day 28 after the second dose. This entry comes from a study of T cell responses to AZD1222 COVID-19 vaccine (dated by TCRdb to about 2021). Looking at the study overall: A total of 230 to 250 trial participants underwent TCR sequencing, of whom about 210 had received two doses of AZD1222 and some 25 had received two doses of the MenACWY control vaccine. Enrollment into the trials was organized by age into subgroups of 18-55, 56-69 and 70-plus years, and those subgroups contained approximately 160, 26 and 62 TCR-sequenced participants, respectively. Beyond this particular receptor, the publication reports: The whole spike protein was spanned by vaccine-associated CD4 TCRs, and dominant responses were seen in regions 160-218 and 743-854. Conclusions about previously exposed vaccinees were limited because only six or seven AZD1222 recipients were SARS-CoV-2 seropositive at baseline. In the small 56-69-year group, the increase in depth fell short of significance, most likely because of low power. Participants were mostly white British and included more females than males, and it was suggested by the authors that clonal diversity may have been underestimated. No day 14 peak-response samples were available, so repertoires were characterized only after the peak T cell response. Reportedly, almost half of the unique spike-specific TCRs recognized epitopes lying outside the regions that are mutated in the B.1.351 and B.1.1.7 variants. After two AZD1222 doses, both the breadth and the depth of spike-specific TCRs were significantly higher than at day 0 and than in MenACWY recipients.

The CDR3 regions of human TCRbeta chains were analyzed by immunosequencing. The authors' analysis ran thus. Repertoire TCRs were checked for matches against a reference library of SARS-CoV-2-specific TCRs that had been generated using the MIRA antigen-specificity platform. Breadth meant the fraction of unique TCRs that were SARS-CoV-2-associated, whereas depth meant the fraction of total T cells that were SARS-CoV-2-associated. Each spike-specific TCR was assigned to its reactive spike region and to a CD4 or CD8 class using the MIRA data. Log10-transformed breadth and depth values were compared by one-way ANOVA with Sidak's multiple comparisons tests. TCRdb stores this immuneACCESS table with in-frame sequences only. Part of the clones is absent; in the studies checked, under half of the shortfall reflects unresolved V genes, and no reason is known for the rest. The DNA gave D and trimming, while V, J and clone size come from that table. The sample data list 150,000 or so clones, and 85% to 90% of these were observed just once. The ten largest make up roughly 4.3% of the sample.

The CDR3 numbers 15 residues from cysteine through phenylalanine. Of the read, only the CDR3 DNA is kept; its 45 bases are in frame from base 1. CDR1 SGHRS and CDR2 YFSETQ were looked up in the germline V gene. For this chain, trimming is 4 bases at the V end and 7 bases at the J end, and the number of junction bases without a gene match is 10. Sequenced here: peripheral blood, sampled 28 days after the second dose of the MenACWY control vaccine. This clonotype was obtained from an adult who received the MenACWY meningococcal vaccine as a control. The chain uses TRBV5-1 and TRBJ2-4; 8 of the junction bases match TRBD1. The DNA sequence reads TGCGCCAGCAGCCCGACAGGGGAGGCGAGGAACATTCAGTACTTC. It translates as CASSPTGEARNIQYF.